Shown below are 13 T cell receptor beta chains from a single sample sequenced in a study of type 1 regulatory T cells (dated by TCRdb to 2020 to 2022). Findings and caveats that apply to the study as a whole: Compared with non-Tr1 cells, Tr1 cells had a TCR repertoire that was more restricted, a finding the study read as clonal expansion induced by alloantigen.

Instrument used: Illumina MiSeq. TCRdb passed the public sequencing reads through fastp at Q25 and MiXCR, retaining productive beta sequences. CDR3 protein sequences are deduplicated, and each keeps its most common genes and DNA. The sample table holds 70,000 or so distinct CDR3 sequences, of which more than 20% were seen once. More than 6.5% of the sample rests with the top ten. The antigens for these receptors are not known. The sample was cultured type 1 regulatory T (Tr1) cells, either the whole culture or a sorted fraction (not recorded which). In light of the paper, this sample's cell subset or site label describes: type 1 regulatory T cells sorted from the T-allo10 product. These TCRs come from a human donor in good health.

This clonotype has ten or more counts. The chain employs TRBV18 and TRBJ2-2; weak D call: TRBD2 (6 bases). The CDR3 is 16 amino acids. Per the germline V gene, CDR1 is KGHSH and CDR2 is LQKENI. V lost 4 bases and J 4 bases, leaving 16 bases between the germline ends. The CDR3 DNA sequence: TGTGCCAGCTCACTATTCCGGGACTCAAGCACCGGGGAGCTGTTTTTT. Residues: CASSLFRDSSTGELFF.

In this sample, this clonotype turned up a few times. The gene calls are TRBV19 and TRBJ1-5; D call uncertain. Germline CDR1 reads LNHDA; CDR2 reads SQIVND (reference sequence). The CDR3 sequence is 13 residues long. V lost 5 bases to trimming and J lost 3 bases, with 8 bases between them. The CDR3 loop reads CASSLSLNQPQHF. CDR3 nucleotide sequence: TGTGCCAGTAGTTTGAGCCTCAATCAGCCCCAGCATTTT.

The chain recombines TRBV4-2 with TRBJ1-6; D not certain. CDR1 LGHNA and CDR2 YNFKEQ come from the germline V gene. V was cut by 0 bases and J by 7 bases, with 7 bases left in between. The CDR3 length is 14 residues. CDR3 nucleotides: TGTGCCAGCAGCCAAGAGGCCGAGAATTCACCCCTCCACTTT. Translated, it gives CASSQEAENSPLHF.

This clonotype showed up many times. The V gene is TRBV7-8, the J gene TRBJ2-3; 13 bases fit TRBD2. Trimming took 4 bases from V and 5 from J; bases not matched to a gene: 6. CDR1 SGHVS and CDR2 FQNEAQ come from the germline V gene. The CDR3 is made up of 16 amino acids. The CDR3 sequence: CASSSGLAGAGDTQYF. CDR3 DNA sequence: TGTGCCAGCAGCTCTGGACTAGCGGGAGCGGGAGATACGCAGTATTTT.

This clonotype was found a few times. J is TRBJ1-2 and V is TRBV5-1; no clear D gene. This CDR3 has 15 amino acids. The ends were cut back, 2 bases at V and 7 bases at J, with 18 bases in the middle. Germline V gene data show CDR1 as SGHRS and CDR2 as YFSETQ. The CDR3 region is CASSFGTDQNRGYTF. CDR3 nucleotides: TGCGCCAGCAGCTTTGGTACAGACCAAAACCGTGGCTACACCTTC. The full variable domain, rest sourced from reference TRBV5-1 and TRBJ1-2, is KAGVTQTPRYLIKTRGQQVTLSCSPISGHRSVSWYQQTPGQGLQFLFEYFSETQRNKGNFPGRFSGRQFSNSRSEMNVSTLELGDSALYLCASSFGTDQNRGYTFGSGTRLTVV.

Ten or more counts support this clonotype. CDR3 bases: TGCGCCAGCAGCCCTTCGATTAGCCGGGGAGCAGATACGCAGTATTTT. It encodes CASSPSISRGADTQYF. The chain is built from TRBV5-1 and TRBJ2-3; tentatively, D is TRBD2 (5 bases). The CDR3 runs to 16 residues. Trimming removed 4 bases from V and 4 bases from J, with 19 bases in between. Germline V gene data show CDR1 as SGHRS and CDR2 as YFSETQ. The variable domain in full, with the rest retrieved from reference TRBV5-1 and TRBJ2-3, is KAGVTQTPRYLIKTRGQQVTLSCSPISGHRSVSWYQQTPGQGLQFLFEYFSETQRNKGNFPGRFSGRQFSNSRSEMNVSTLELGDSALYLCASSPSISRGADTQYFGPGTRLTVL.

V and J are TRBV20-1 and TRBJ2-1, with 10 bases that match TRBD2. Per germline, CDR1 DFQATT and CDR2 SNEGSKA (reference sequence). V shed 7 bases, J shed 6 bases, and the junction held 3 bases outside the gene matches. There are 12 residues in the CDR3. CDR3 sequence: CSGLAGVNEQFF. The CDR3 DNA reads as TGCAGTGGTCTAGCGGGAGTCAATGAGCAGTTCTTC.

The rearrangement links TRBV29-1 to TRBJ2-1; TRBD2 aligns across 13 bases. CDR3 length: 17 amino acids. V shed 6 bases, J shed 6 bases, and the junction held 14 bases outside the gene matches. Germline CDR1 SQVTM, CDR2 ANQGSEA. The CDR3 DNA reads TGCAGCGTCCCGACTAGCGGGAGGTCTTCGTACAGCAATGAGCAGTTCTTC. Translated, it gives CSVPTSGRSSYSNEQFF.

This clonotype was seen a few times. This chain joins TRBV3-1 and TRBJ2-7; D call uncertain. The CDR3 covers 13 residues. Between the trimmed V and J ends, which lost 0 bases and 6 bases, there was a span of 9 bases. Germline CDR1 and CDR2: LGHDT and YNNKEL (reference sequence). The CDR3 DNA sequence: TGTGCCAGCAGCCAAGAAGGGAATCGCGAGCAGTACTTC. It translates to CASSQEGNREQYF.

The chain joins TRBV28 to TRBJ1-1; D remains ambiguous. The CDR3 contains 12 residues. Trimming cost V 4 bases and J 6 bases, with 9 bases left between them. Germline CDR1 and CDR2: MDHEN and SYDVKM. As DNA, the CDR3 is TGTGCCAGCAGTTCACCCACAGCTGAAGCTTTCTTT. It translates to CASSSPTAEAFF.

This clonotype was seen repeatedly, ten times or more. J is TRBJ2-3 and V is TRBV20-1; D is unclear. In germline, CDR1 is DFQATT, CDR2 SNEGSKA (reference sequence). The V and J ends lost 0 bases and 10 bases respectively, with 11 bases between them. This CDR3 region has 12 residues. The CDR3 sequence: CSARDIGPPQYF. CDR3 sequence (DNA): TGCAGTGCTAGAGATATAGGACCTCCGCAGTATTTT.

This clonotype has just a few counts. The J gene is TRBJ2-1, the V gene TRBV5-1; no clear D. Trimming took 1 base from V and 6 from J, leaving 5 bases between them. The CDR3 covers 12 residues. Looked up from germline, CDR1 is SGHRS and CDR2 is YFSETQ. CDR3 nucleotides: TGCGCCAGCAGCTTGACCCTCAATGAGCAGTTCTTC. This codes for CASSLTLNEQFF.

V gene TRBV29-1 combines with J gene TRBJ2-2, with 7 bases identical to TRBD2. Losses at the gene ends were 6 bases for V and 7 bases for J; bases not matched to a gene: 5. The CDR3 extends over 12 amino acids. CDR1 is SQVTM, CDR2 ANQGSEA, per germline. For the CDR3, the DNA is TGCAGCGTAGCGGGATTGAGCGGGGAGCTGTTTTTT. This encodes CSVAGLSGELFF.